This TCR beta chain stems from a study of blood T cell repertoires in COVID-19. Study information: The samples span acute and convalescent COVID-19 from the United States, Italy and Spain. PBMCs, B-cell-depleted T cells, or T cells were the source of the cDNA or gDNA that made up the material.

Assay used: immunoSEQ multiplex PCR; TCRdb lists only in-frame clones, some missing. The table lists approximately 140,000 clones, around 91% of them singletons, with roughly 13% in the top ten. The V gene lost 2 bases and the J gene lost 1 base, with 12 bases spanning the gap. This CDR3 comprises 15 residues. The germline V gene has CDR1 MNHEY and CDR2 SVGAGI. Seattle researchers signed up patients amid active infection and tracked them longitudinally. The sequence came from a man between 18 and 35 years old with COVID-19, enrolled during active disease. This chain links TRBV6-5 with TRBJ2-7, with D perhaps matching TRBD1 (6 bases). The material sequenced was peripheral blood. CDR3 amino acids: CASSYGRTGSYEQYF. As DNA, the CDR3 is TGTGCCAGCAGTTACGGTCGAACAGGGTCCTACGAGCAGTACTTC.